The T cell receptor beta chain described here comes from a study of chronic HIV infection and antiretroviral therapy. TCRdb reanalysed the 5' RACE reads using MiXCR and keeps one entry per CDR3 protein. Of 45,000 to 60,000 distinct CDR3 sequences listed, 15% to 20% are singletons. The germline V gene encodes CDR1 MDHEN and CDR2 SYDVKM. Germline trimming cut 3 bases from V and 5 bases from J; bases unmatched to any gene: 8. CDR3 length equals 18 residues. The sequence was obtained from an adult who had HIV and had not received antiretroviral therapy, or was an uninfected healthy control (not recorded which). The chain employs TRBV28 and TRBJ2-1, with 15 positions matching TRBD2. Material for sequencing was peripheral blood. CDR3: CASSFEGLAGGSHNEQFF. In DNA, the CDR3 is TGTGCCAGCAGTTTTGAGGGACTAGCGGGAGGTAGCCACAATGAGCAGTTCTTC.